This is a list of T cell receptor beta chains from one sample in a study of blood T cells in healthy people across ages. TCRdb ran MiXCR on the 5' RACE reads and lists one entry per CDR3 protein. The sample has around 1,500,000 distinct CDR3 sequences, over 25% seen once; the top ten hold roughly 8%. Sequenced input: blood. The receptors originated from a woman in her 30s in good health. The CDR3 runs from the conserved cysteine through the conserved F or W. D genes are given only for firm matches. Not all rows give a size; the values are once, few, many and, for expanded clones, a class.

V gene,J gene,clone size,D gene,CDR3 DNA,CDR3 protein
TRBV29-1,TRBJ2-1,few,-,TGCAGCGTTGGAAGTGATTCCTACAATGAGCAGTTCTTC,CSVGSDSYNEQFF
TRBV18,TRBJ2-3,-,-,TGTGCCAGCTCACCGACCATCTCTCTCAGGAGCACAGGTACGCAGTATTTT,CASSPTISLRSTGTQYF
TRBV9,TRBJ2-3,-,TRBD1,TGTGCCAGCAGCGTTTGGGGTGGGACAGGGACAGCAGATACGCAGTATTTT,CASSVWGGTGTADTQYF
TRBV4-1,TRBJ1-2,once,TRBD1,TGCGCCAGCAGCCCCCAGGGGGTAGGGAGCTATGGCTACACCTTC,CASSPQGVGSYGYTF
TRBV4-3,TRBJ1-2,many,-,TGCGCCAGCAGCCAAGATCAGGGAAACTATGGCTACACCTTC,CASSQDQGNYGYTF
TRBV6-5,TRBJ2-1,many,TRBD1,TGTGCCAGCAGATCTCCGGGACAGGGGTATTACAATGAGCAGTTCTTC,CASRSPGQGYYNEQFF
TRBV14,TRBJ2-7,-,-,TGTGCCAGCAGCCATAGACACACCCCACCCTACGAGCAGTACTTC,CASSHRHTPPYEQYF
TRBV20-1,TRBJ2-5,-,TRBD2,TGCAGTGCTAGGTCCAGCGGGAGAATGGAGACCCAGTACTTC,CSARSSGRMETQYF
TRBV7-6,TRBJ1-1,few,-,TGTGCCAGCAGCTTCGGAGGGTGGACTGAAGCTTTCTTT,CASSFGGWTEAFF
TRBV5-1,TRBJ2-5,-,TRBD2,TGCGCCAGCAGCTTGAGTTTAGCGGGCGACCAAGAGACCCAGTACTTC,CASSLSLAGDQETQYF
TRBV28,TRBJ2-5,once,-,TGTGCCAGCAGTTTTCGTCGGACCCAGTACTTC,CASSFRRTQYF
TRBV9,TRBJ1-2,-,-,TGTGCCAGCAGCGTAGTTGCCAGGGATGGCTACACCTTC,CASSVVARDGYTF
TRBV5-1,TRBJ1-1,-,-,TGCGCCAGCAGCTATATGGGGCGAGAAGCTTTCTTT,CASSYMGREAFF
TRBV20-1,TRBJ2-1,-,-,TGCAGTGCTAGAGTGAGGAGTGAGCAGTTCTTC,CSARVRSEQFF
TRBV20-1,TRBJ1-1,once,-,TGCAGTGCTTTCCACCAGGGGAACACTGAAGCTTTCTTT,CSAFHQGNTEAFF
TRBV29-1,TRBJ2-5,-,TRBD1,TGCAGCGTTGACCTCTCAACAGGGGGCGCGGAGACCCAGTACTTC,CSVDLSTGGAETQYF
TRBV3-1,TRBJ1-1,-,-,TGTGCCAGCAGCCAAGATATCACAGCTGAAGCTTTCTTT,CASSQDITAEAFF
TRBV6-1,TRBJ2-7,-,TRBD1,TGTGCCAGCAGTGTTATACGTACTGGACAGGGTTCGGACCACGAGCAGTACTTC,CASSVIRTGQGSDHEQYF
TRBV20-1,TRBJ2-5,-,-,TGCAGTGCTAGAACCACAGGGACGCAAGAGACCCAGTACTTC,CSARTTGTQETQYF
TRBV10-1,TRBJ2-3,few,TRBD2,TGCGCCAGCAGTGAGTCGCGACTAGCGGGACCAGATACGCAGTATTTT,CASSESRLAGPDTQYF
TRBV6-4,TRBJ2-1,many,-,TGTGCCGGGGGGCACAGGGACAATGAGCAGTTCTTC,CAGGHRDNEQFF
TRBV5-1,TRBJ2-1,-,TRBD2,TGCGCCAGCAGCCCTGGAGGGCTAGCGGGGGGGAGTGAGCAGTTCTTC,CASSPGGLAGGSEQFF
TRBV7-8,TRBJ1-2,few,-,TGTGCCAGCAGCAATTTAGGGGACTATGGCTACACCTTC,CASSNLGDYGYTF
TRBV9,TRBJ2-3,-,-,TGTGCCAGCAGCGGGAGGGACACCGGCTTTAAGTATTTT,CASSGRDTGFKYF
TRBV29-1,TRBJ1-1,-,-,TGCAGCGTTGTATGGCGGGGCGCGTCCCCGGCTTTCTTT,CSVVWRGASPAFF
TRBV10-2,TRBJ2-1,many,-,TGCGCCAGCAGTGCTATGAGCTCCTACAATGAGCAGTTCTTC,CASSAMSSYNEQFF
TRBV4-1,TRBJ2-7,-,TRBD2,TGCGCCAGCAGCCAATCGGTCGGGCGGGGGACGCAGTACTTC,CASSQSVGRGTQYF
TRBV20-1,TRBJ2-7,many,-,TGCAGTGCTAGTGAGGGGATCTACGAGCAGTACTTC,CSASEGIYEQYF
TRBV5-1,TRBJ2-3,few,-,TGCGCCAGCAGCGCGGACAATGTGGCAGATACGCAGTATTTT,CASSADNVADTQYF
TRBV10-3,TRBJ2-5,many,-,TGTGCCATCAGGGTCCAAGAGACCCAGTACTTC,CAIRVQETQYF
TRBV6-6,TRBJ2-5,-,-,TGTGCCAGCAGTTACTCAGATAAGGTGAAGACCCAGTACTTC,CASSYSDKVKTQYF
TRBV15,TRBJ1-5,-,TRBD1,TGTGCCACCAGTCGGGACAGGGGCGCACCTCAGCCCCAGCATTTT,CATSRDRGAPQPQHF
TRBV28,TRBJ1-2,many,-,TGTGCCAGCAGATCACTTGGCACTGGATATGGCTACACCTTC,CASRSLGTGYGYTF
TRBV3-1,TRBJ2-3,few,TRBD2,TGTGTCAGCAGCCAAGGGACCCGCGTGGGACTAGTGGGAGATACGCAGTATTTT,CVSSQGTRVGLVGDTQYF